These T cell receptor beta chains were read from a single sample in a study of T cell responses to AZD1222 COVID-19 vaccine. Generated by immunoSEQ multiplex PCR, the TCRdb table keeps only in-frame clones and is missing some. The sample consists of under 150,000 clones, about 89% of them appearing once. Here the sequenced sample was peripheral blood, taken on day 0 of MenACWY control vaccination. These TCRs come from an adult in good health. CDR3s include the opening cysteine and the closing phenylalanine or tryptophan. The D gene is left open where the match is weak. A row's size may be missing; if present it is once, few, many or a size class.

TRBD1,once,TRBJ1-1,TRBV11-3,CASSSDRETEAFF,TGTGCCAGCAGCTCCGACAGGGAAACTGAAGCTTTCTTT
.,once,TRBJ2-1,TRBV6-5,CASSYGRALYNEQFF,TGTGCCAGCAGTTATGGGCGGGCCCTCTACAATGAGCAGTTCTTC
.,.,TRBJ1-6,TRBV5-6,CASSLWGGDNSPLHF,TGTGCCAGCAGCTTGTGGGGGGGAGATAATTCACCCCTCCACTTT
TRBD1,.,TRBJ1-5,TRBV27,CASRPGQVSLQPQHF,TGTGCCAGCAGACCGGGACAGGTCTCCCTTCAGCCCCAGCATTTT
.,.,TRBJ1-3,TRBV5-5,CASSLDAGSGNTIYF,TGTGCCAGCAGCTTAGACGCAGGCTCTGGAAACACCATATATTTT
TRBD2,.,TRBJ2-1,TRBV2,CASRRTSGSYNEQFF,TGTGCCAGCAGGAGGACTAGCGGGAGTTACAATGAGCAGTTCTTC
.,.,TRBJ2-2,TRBV2,CASSEDTGELFF,TGTGCCAGCAGTGAGGACACCGGGGAGCTGTTTTTT
TRBD1,.,TRBJ2-1,TRBV15,CATSPPPTRTGIVYQQFF,TGTGCCACCAGCCCCCCCCCGACTCGGACAGGGATCGTATATCAGCAGTTCTTC
.,.,TRBJ1-1,TRBV27,CASSTDGMNTEAFF,TGTGCCAGCAGTACCGACGGCATGAACACTGAAGCTTTCTTT
.,.,TRBJ1-1,TRBV18,CASSQVMNTEAFF,TGTGCCAGCTCACAAGTCATGAACACTGAAGCTTTCTTT
.,.,TRBJ2-3,TRBV7-3,CASSLVAGGTDTQYF,TGTGCCAGCAGCTTAGTAGCAGGCGGCACAGATACGCAGTATTTT
.,.,TRBJ1-6,TRBV5-6,CASSLDTGANSPLHF,TGTGCCAGCAGCTTGGACACGGGGGCCAATTCACCCCTCCACTTT
.,.,TRBJ1-3,TRBV11-3,CASSLGRSDSGNTIYF,TGTGCCAGCAGCTTAGGACGGTCAGACTCTGGAAACACCATATATTTT
.,.,TRBJ2-2,TRBV9,CASSGDTGELFF,TGTGCCAGCAGCGGTGACACCGGGGAGCTGTTTTTT
TRBD2,few,TRBJ2-2,TRBV7-2,CASSQGLAGANVGELFF,TGTGCCAGCAGCCAAGGACTAGCGGGAGCTAACGTCGGGGAGCTGTTTTTT
.,.,TRBJ1-6,TRBV24-1,CATSDLTTWEDSPLHF,TGTGCCACCAGTGATTTGACGACCTGGGAAGATTCACCCCTCCACTTT
.,once,TRBJ2-1,TRBV3-1/TRBV3-2,CASSRDTGRLNEQFF,TGTGCCAGCAGCCGGGACACAGGGAGGCTCAATGAGCAGTTCTTC
.,.,TRBJ1-1,TRBV7-2,CASSPPGGRGLTEAFF,TGTGCCAGCAGCCCCCCGGGTGGGAGGGGTCTCACTGAAGCTTTCTTT
TRBD2,.,TRBJ2-5,TRBV18,CASSPQLAGEQETQYF,TGTGCCAGCTCACCACAACTAGCGGGAGAGCAAGAGACCCAGTACTTC
.,.,TRBJ1-3,TRBV10-3,CAISAIRGGSGNTIYF,TGTGCCATCAGTGCCATCAGGGGTGGCTCTGGAAACACCATATATTTT
.,.,TRBJ1-6,TRBV2,CASSEAPAVGSPLHF,TGTGCCAGCAGTGAAGCGCCCGCGGTAGGTTCACCCCTCCACTTT
.,.,TRBJ1-1,TRBV2,CASSEARRSRNTEAFF,TGTGCCAGCAGTGAAGCGCGTCGGAGCCGGAACACTGAAGCTTTCTTT
TRBD2,few,TRBJ2-7,TRBV6-2/TRBV6-3,CASSYLASGLTYEQYF,TGTGCCAGCAGTTATTTGGCTAGCGGGCTGACCTACGAGCAGTACTTC
.,.,TRBJ2-1,TRBV10-1,CASNRLDLENEQFF,TGCGCCAGCAATAGACTAGACTTGGAGAATGAGCAGTTCTTC
.,.,TRBJ2-3,TRBV11-3,CASSLDLLGTDTQYF,TGTGCCAGCAGCTTAGACCTACTGGGCACAGATACGCAGTATTTT
TRBD1,.,TRBJ2-2,TRBV5-1,CASSPGTANTGELFF,TGCGCCAGCAGCCCCGGGACAGCCAACACCGGGGAGCTGTTTTTT
TRBD1,few,TRBJ2-7,TRBV5-4,CASSPGGTAGGGEEQYF,TGTGCCAGCAGCCCCGGAGGAACGGCAGGGGGCGGTGAGGAGCAGTACTTC
TRBD2,once,TRBJ2-3,TRBV4-1,CASSQVAGPSTDTQYF,TGCGCCAGCAGCCAAGTAGCGGGCCCTAGCACAGATACGCAGTATTTT
TRBD1,.,TRBJ1-6,TRBV2,CASSEGDSRNSPLHF,TGTGCCAGCAGTGAAGGGGACAGCCGGAATTCACCCCTCCACTTT
.,.,TRBJ1-1,TRBV19,CASSLLTGAPGSTEAFF,TGTGCCAGTAGCCTCCTTACGGGGGCCCCGGGATCCACTGAAGCTTTCTTT
TRBD1,.,TRBJ2-7,TRBV9,CASSVTPGGYEQYF,TGTGCCAGCAGCGTAACCCCAGGGGGCTACGAGCAGTACTTC
.,.,TRBJ2-5,TRBV6-5,CASSYNKETQYF,TGTGCCAGCAGTTACAATAAAGAGACCCAGTACTTC
.,once,TRBJ2-4,TRBV7-9,CASSAGGFAKNIQYF,TGTGCCAGCAGCGCAGGGGGGTTCGCCAAAAACATTCAGTACTTC
.,.,TRBJ2-4,TRBV11-3,CASSLHGEVKNIQYF,TGTGCCAGCAGCTTACACGGAGAGGTCAAAAACATTCAGTACTTC
TRBD1,.,TRBJ1-1,TRBV11-3,CASSSRQGRTEAFF,TGTGCCAGCAGCTCAAGACAGGGGAGGACTGAAGCTTTCTTT
.,.,TRBJ1-1,TRBV6-2/TRBV6-3,CASSHGGAGTEAFF,TGTGCCAGCAGCCACGGGGGAGCCGGGACTGAAGCTTTCTTT
TRBD2,.,TRBJ2-5,TRBV11-2,CASSPLAGVGETQYF,TGTGCCAGCAGCCCACTAGCGGGAGTGGGGGAGACCCAGTACTTC
.,.,TRBJ2-2,TRBV7-3,CASSSRGSGELFF,TGTGCCAGCAGCTCGAGGGGGTCCGGGGAGCTGTTTTTT
.,.,TRBJ2-7,TRBV4-2,CASSLAGLATSYEQYF,TGTGCCAGCAGCCTGGCAGGGCTAGCGACTTCCTACGAGCAGTACTTC
.,.,TRBJ1-1,TRBV4-1,CASSQEGVRGNTEAFF,TGCGCCAGCAGCCAAGAGGGTGTCCGGGGAAACACTGAAGCTTTCTTT
.,.,TRBJ1-4,TRBV9,CASSVNAANEKLFF,TGTGCCAGCAGCGTCAACGCTGCTAATGAAAAACTGTTTTTT
.,.,TRBJ1-4,TRBV7-9,CASSFSGDTRAEKLFF,TGTGCCAGCAGCTTCTCAGGAGACACCCGGGCTGAAAAACTGTTTTTT
.,.,TRBJ2-4,TRBV3-1/TRBV3-2,CASSPTQGGILHF,TGTGCCAGCAGCCCCACACAGGGCGGCATTCTACACTTC
TRBD2,.,TRBJ2-2,TRBV6-5,CASSYRGGATGELFF,TGTGCCAGCAGTTACCGGGGGGGCGCTACCGGGGAGCTGTTTTTT